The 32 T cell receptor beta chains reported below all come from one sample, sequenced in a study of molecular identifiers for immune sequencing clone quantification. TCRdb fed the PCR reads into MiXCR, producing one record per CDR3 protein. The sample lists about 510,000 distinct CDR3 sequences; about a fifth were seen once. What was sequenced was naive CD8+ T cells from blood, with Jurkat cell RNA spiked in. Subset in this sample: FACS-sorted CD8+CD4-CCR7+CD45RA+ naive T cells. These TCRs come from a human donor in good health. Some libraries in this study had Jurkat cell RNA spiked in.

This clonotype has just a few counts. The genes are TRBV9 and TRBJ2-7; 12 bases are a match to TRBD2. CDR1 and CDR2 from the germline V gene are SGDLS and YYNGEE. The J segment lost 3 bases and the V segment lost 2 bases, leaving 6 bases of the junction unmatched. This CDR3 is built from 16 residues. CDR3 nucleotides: TGTGCCAGCAGCGTCCTACTAGCGGGGGGAATCTACGAGCAGTACTTC. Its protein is CASSVLLAGGIYEQYF.

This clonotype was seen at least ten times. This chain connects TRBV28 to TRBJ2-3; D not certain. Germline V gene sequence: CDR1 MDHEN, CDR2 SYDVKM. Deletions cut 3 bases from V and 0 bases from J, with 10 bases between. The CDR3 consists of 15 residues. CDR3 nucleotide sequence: TGTGCCAGCAGTTTTGGTCCTTATAGCACAGATACGCAGTATTTT. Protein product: CASSFGPYSTDTQYF.

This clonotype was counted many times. CDR3 sequence (DNA): TGTGCCATCGGACAGTCCGCTGGAAACACCATATATTTT. Encoded protein: CAIGQSAGNTIYF. The chain has TRBV10-3 and TRBJ1-3, with D perhaps TRBD1 (6 bases). The germline V and J ends were trimmed by 8 bases and 2 bases, with 10 bases remaining between them. The CDR3 is made up of 13 amino acids. CDR1 is ENHRY and CDR2 is SYGVKD in the germline V gene.

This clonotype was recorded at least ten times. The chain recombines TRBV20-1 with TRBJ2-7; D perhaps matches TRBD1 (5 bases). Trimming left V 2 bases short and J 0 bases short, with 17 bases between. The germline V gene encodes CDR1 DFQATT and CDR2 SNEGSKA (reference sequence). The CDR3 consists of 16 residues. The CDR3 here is CSARPSPDTSSYEQYF. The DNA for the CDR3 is TGCAGTGCTAGACCATCCCCGGACACGAGCTCCTACGAGCAGTACTTC.

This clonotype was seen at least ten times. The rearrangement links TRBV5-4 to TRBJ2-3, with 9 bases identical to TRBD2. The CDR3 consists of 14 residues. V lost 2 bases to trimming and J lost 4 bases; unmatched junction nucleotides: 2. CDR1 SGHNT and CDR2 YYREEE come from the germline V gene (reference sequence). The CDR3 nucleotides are TGTGCCAGCAGCTTTGGGACTAGCCCAGATACGCAGTATTTT. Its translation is CASSFGTSPDTQYF.

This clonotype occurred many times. The CDR3 reads CASSLGLGPPNEQYF. Here the CDR3 DNA reads TGTGCCAGCAGCTTAGGCCTTGGTCCCCCGAACGAGCAGTACTTC. V is TRBV13 and J is TRBJ2-7; D gene unclear. This CDR3 is 15 amino acids long. V shed 0 bases and J shed 5 bases, with 14 bases lying between them. Germline assignment: CDR1 PRHDT and CDR2 FYEKMQ (reference sequence).

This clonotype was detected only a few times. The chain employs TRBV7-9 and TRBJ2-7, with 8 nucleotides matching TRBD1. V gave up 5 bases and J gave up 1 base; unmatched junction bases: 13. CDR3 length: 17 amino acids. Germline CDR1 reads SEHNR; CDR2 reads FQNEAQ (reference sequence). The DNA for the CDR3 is TGTGCCAGCAGCCCCCGTGTTGTAGGACAGGGTTCCTACGAGCAGTACTTC. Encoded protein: CASSPRVVGQGSYEQYF.

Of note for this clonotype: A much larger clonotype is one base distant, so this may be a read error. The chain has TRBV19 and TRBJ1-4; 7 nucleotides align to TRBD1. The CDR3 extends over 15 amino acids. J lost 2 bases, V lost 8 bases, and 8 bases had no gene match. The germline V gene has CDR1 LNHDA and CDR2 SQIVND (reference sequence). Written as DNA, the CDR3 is TGTGCCAGTCGGACAGGTGTTGGGACTAATGAAAAACTGTTTTTT. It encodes CASRTGVGTNEKLFF.

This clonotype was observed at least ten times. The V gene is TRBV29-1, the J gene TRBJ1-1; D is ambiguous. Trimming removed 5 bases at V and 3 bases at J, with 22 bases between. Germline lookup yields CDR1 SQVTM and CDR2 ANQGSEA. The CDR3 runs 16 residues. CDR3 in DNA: TGCAGCGTTATCGACCTTTTCCAGAGGGCGGACACTGAAGCTTTCTTT. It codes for CSVIDLFQRADTEAFF.

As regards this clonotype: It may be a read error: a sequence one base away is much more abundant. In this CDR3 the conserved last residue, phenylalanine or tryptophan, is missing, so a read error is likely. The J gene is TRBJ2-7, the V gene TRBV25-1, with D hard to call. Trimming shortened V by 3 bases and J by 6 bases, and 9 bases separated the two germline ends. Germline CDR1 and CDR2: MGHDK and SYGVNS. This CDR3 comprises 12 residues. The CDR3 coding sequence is TGTGCCAGCAGTGAGAGTGTCGCCGAGCAGTACCTC. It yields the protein CASSESVAEQYL.

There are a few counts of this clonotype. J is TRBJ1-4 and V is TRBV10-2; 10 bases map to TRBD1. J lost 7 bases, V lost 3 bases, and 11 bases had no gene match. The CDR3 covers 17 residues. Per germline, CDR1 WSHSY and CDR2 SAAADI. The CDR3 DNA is TGCGCCAGCAGTGACATCCACGGGACAGGGGAGTTTGAAAAACTGTTTTTT. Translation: CASSDIHGTGEFEKLFF.

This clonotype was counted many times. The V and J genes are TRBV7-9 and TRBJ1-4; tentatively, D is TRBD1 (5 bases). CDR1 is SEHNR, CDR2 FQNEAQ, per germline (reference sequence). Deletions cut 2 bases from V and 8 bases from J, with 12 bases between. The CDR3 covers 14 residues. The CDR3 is CASSLSGAEEKLFF. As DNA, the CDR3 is TGTGCCAGCAGCTTAAGCGGGGCTGAGGAAAAACTGTTTTTT.

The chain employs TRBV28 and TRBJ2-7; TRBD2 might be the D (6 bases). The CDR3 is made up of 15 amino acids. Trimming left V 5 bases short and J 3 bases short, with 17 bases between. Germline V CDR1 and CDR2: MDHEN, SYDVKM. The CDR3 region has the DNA TGTGCCAGCAGTCCTACGACTAGGGGATTCTACGAGCAGTACTTC. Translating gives CASSPTTRGFYEQYF.

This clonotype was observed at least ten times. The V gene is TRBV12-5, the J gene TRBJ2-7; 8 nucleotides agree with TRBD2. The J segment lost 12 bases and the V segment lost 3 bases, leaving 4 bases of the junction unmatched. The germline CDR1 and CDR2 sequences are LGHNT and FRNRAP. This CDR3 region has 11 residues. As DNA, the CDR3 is TGTGCTAGTGGTTTAGCGGGAGCGGGGTACTTC. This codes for CASGLAGAGYF.

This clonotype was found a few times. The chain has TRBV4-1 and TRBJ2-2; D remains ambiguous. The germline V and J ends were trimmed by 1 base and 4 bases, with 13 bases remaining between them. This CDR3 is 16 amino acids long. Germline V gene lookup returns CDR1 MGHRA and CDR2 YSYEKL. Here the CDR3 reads CASSQVVTTITGELFF. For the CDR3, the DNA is TGCGCCAGCAGCCAAGTTGTGACCACCATCACCGGGGAGCTGTTTTTT.

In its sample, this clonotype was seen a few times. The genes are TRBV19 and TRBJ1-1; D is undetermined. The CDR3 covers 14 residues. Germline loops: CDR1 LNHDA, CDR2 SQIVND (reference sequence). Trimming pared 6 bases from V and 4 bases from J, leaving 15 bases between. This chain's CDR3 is CASRESGPVTEAFF. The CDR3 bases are TGTGCCAGTAGGGAAAGCGGACCGGTCACTGAAGCTTTCTTT.

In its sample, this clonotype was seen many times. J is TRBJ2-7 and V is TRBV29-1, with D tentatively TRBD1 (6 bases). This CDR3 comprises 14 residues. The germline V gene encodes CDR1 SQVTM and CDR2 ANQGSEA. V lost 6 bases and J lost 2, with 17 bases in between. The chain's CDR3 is CSVETGPGPYEQYF. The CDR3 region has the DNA TGCAGCGTCGAGACAGGTCCAGGGCCCTACGAGCAGTACTTC.

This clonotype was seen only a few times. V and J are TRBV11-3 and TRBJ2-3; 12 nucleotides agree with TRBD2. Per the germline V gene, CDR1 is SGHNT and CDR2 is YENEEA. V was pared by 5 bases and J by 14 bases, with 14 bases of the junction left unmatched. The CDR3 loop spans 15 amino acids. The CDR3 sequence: CASSHGLAGPAGGYF. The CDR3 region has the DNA TGTGCCAGCAGCCACGGACTAGCGGGACCGGCGGGGGGGTATTTT.

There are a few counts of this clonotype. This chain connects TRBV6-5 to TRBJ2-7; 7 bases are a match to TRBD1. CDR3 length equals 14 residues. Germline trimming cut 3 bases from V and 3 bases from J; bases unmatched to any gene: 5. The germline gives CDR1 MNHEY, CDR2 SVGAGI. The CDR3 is CASSYLGQSYEQYF. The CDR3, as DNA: TGTGCCAGCAGTTATCTGGGACAGAGCTACGAGCAGTACTTC.

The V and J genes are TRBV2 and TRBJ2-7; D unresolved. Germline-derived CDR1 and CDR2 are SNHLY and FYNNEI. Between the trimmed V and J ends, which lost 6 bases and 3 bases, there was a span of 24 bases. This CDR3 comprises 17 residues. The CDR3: CASSKSPGSAYIYEQYF. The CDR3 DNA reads TGTGCCAGCAGCAAGTCTCCCGGGTCAGCCTACATCTACGAGCAGTACTTC.

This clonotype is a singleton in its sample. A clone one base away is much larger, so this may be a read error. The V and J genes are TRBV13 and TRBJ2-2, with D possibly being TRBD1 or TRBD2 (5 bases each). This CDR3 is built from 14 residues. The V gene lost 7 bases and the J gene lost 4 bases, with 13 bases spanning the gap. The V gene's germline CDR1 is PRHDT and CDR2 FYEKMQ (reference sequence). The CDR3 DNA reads TGTGCCAGCACCGGGACGGGGAGCACCGGGGAGCTGTTTTTT. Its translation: CASTGTGSTGELFF.

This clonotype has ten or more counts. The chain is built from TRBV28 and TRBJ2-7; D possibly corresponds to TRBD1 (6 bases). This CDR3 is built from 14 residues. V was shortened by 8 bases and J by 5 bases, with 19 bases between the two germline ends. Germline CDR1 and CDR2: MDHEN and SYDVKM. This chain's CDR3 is CASEELDRSHEQYF. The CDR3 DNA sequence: TGTGCCAGCGAGGAACTCGACAGGAGCCACGAGCAGTACTTC.

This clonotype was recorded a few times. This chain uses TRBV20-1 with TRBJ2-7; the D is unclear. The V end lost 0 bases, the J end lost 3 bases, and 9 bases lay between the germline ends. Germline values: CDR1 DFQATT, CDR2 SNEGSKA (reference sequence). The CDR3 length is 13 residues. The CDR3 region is CSAREGIGYEQYF. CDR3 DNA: TGCAGTGCTAGAGAAGGTATCGGCTACGAGCAGTACTTC.

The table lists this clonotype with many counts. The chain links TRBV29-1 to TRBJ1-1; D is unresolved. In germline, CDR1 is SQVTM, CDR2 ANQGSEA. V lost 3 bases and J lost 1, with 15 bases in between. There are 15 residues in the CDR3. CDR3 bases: TGCAGCGTTGAGGCCTTAGGCAACCCGAACACTGAAGCTTTCTTT. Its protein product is CSVEALGNPNTEAFF.

CDR3 sequence: CASSLPSRGGLTGELFF. The CDR3 DNA follows: TGTGCCAGCAGCCTCCCTTCGCGGGGGGGCCTAACCGGGGAGCTGTTTTTT. The chain carries TRBV9 and TRBJ2-2; 9 bases map to TRBD2. The germline CDR1 and CDR2 sequences are SGDLS and YYNGEE. The ends lost 4 bases at V and 5 bases at J; junction bases unmatched: 12. The CDR3 sequence is 17 residues long.

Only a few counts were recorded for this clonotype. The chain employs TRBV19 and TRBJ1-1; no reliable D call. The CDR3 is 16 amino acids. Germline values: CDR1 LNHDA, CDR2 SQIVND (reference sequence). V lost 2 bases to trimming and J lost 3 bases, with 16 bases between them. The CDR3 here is CASSIYYVELDTEAFF. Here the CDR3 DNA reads TGTGCCAGTAGTATATACTACGTCGAGTTGGACACTGAAGCTTTCTTT.

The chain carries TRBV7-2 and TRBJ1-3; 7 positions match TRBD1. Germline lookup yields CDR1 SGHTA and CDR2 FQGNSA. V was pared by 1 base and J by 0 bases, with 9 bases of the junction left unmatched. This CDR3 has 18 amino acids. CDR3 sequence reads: CASSLVPNDRVSGNTIYF. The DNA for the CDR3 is TGTGCCAGCAGCTTAGTTCCCAACGACAGGGTCTCTGGAAACACCATATATTTT.

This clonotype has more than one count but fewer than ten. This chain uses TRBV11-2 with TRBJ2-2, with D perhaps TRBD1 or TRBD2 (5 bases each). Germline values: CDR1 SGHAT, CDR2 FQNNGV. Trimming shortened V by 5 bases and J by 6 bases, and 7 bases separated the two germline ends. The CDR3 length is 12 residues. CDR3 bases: TGTGCCAGCAGCAGAGGGGCCGGGGAGCTGTTTTTT. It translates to CASSRGAGELFF.

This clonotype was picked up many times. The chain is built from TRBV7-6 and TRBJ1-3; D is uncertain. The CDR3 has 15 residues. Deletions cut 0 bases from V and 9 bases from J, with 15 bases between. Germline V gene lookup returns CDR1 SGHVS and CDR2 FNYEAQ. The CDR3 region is CASSLAEEDMVTIYF. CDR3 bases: TGTGCCAGCAGCTTAGCAGAGGAGGATATGGTCACCATATATTTT.

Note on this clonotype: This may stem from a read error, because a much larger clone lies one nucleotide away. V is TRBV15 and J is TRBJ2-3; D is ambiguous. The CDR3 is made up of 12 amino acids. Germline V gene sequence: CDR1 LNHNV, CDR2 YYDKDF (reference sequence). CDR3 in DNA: TGTGCCACCAGCACCCTTGAGGATACGCTGTATTTT. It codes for CATSTLEDTLYF. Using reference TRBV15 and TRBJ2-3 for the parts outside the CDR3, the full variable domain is DAMVIQNPRYQVTQFGKPVTLSCSQTLNHNVMYWYQQKSSQAPKLLFHYYDKDFNNEADTPDNFQSRRPNTSFCFLDIRSPGLGDTAMYLCATSTLEDTLYFGPGTRLTVL.

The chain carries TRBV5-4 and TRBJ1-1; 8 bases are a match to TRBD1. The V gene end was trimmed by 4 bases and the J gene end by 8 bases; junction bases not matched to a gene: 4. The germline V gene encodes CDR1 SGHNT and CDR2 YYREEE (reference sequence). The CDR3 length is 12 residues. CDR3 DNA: TGTGCCAGCAGCCGGACAGGGTTGGAAGCTTTCTTT. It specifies CASSRTGLEAFF.

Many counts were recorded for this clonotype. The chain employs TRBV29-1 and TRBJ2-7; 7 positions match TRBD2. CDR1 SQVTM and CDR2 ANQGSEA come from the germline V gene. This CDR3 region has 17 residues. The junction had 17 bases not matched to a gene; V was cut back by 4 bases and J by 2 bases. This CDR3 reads CSVALVVGGSLAYEQYF. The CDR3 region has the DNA TGCAGCGTTGCCCTTGTTGTTGGCGGGAGTCTAGCCTACGAGCAGTACTTC.